This entry lists 20 T cell receptor beta chains sequenced from one sample in a study of T cells after yellow fever vaccination. Via MiXCR, TCRdb re-called the 5' RACE reads, giving one row per CDR3 protein. This sample has over 110,000 distinct CDR3 sequences, with about 7.7% found just once. This sample comprised CD4+ T cells sorted from PBMCs, obtained 5 days after the yellow fever booster vaccination. All receptors come from a man under 40 who received the YFV17D yellow fever vaccine.

Many counts were recorded for this clonotype. V usage is TRBV4-3 and J usage is TRBJ2-4, with 7 bases identical to TRBD1. V was clipped by 8 bases and J by 9 bases; unmatched bases: 7. The CDR3 spans 12 residues. Germline V gene lookup returns CDR1 LGHNA and CDR2 YSLEER. CDR3 protein: CASRDSLGIQYF. DNA of the CDR3: TGCGCCAGCCGGGACAGTTTGGGCATTCAGTACTTC.

This clonotype has a count of ten or more. The genes are TRBV11-2 and TRBJ2-7; D may be TRBD1 (6 bases). V shed 6 bases and J shed 6 bases, with 24 bases lying between them. Germline CDR1 reads SGHAT; CDR2 reads FQNNGV. The length of the CDR3 is 16 residues. The CDR3 loop reads CASRNAGTPYPPEQYF. The CDR3 nucleotides are TGTGCCAGCAGAAATGCCGGGACACCTTATCCCCCCGAGCAGTACTTC. Based on the CDR3 plus reference TRBV11-2 and TRBJ2-7, the full variable domain is EAGVAQSPRYKIIEKRQSVAFWCNPISGHATLYWYQQILGQGPKLLIQFQNNGVVDDSQLPKDRFSAERLKGVDSTLKIQPAKLEDSAVYLCASRNAGTPYPPEQYFGPGTRLTVT.

This clonotype occurred many times. The chain is built from TRBV6-5 and TRBJ1-5; unclear D gene. Germline V gene sequence: CDR1 MNHEY, CDR2 SVGAGI. This CDR3 region has 13 residues. The V end was cut by 6 bases, the J end by 1 base, with 7 bases between. DNA of the CDR3: TGTGCCAGCAGGGGTGGCAGCAATCAGCCCCAGCATTTT. The encoded protein is CASRGGSNQPQHF.

This clonotype was detected ten times or more. The gene calls are TRBV10-3 and TRBJ1-2; possible D gene TRBD1, 6 bases. Deletions cut 3 bases from V and 8 bases from J, with 10 bases between. The CDR3 is 12 amino acids. Looked up from germline, CDR1 is ENHRY and CDR2 is SYGVKD. CDR3 nucleotides: TGTGCCATCAGTGAAGGGGACAACGGCTACACCTTC. It encodes CAISEGDNGYTF.

Many counts were recorded for this clonotype. The rearrangement uses TRBV4-3 and TRBJ2-6; D uncertain. The CDR3 has 14 residues. Germline lookup yields CDR1 LGHNA and CDR2 YSLEER. Deletions cut 1 base from V and 4 bases from J, with 5 bases between. The CDR3 region has the DNA TGCGCCAGCAGCCAAGTAGAAGGGGCCAACGTCCTGACTTTC. It codes for CASSQVEGANVLTF.

This clonotype was found many times. The chain uses TRBV5-1 and TRBJ2-3; 9 bases are a match to TRBD2. Losses at the gene ends were 4 bases for V and 6 bases for J; bases not matched to a gene: 12. Germline loops: CDR1 SGHRS, CDR2 YFSETQ. This CDR3 contains 16 residues. CDR3 region: CASSRGAGGLGDTQYF. CDR3 coding DNA: TGCGCCAGCAGCCGGGGAGCGGGAGGCCTCGGGGATACGCAGTATTTT.

This clonotype occurred many times. The chain combines TRBV14 with TRBJ1-2; 9 bases are shared with TRBD1. J gave up 2 bases and V 4 bases, and 5 bases lay outside the gene matches. The CDR3 length is 15 residues. Germline loops: CDR1 SGHDN, CDR2 FVKESK. This CDR3 is CASSPRQGGNYGYTF. In DNA, the CDR3 is TGTGCCAGCAGCCCCCGACAGGGGGGGAACTATGGCTACACCTTC. The full variable domain, in which reference TRBV14 and TRBJ1-2 provide the parts outside the CDR3, is EAGVTQFPSHSVIEKGQTVTLRCDPISGHDNLYWYRRVMGKEIKFLLHFVKESKQDESGMPNNRFLAERTGGTYSTLKVQPAELEDSGVYFCASSPRQGGNYGYTFGSGTRLTVV.

This clonotype was seen repeatedly, ten times or more. DNA for the CDR3: TGCGCCAGCCGGGACTTGGGGGTCAATGAGCAGTTCTTC. Amino acids: CASRDLGVNEQFF. This rearrangement joins TRBV4-3 to TRBJ2-1, with a tentative D call TRBD2 (6 bases). Germline V gives CDR1 LGHNA, CDR2 YSLEER. With 8 bases removed from V and 6 bases from J, the gap between germline ends came to 14 bases. CDR3 length: 13 amino acids.

The chain couples TRBV9 to TRBJ2-7; TRBD2 might be the D (6 bases). The V gene's germline CDR1 is SGDLS and CDR2 YYNGEE. The length of the CDR3 is 14 residues. Trimming left V 0 bases short and J 2 bases short, with 9 bases between. The CDR3 region has the DNA TGTGCCAGCAGCGTAGATAGCGGTACCTACGAGCAGTACTTC. Amino acids: CASSVDSGTYEQYF.

This clonotype was recorded at least ten times. This rearrangement joins TRBV7-2 to TRBJ2-1; D is unresolved. Trimming pared 3 bases from V and 8 bases from J, leaving 5 bases between. The length of the CDR3 is 11 residues. The germline gives CDR1 SGHTA, CDR2 FQGNSA. In DNA, the CDR3 is TGTGCCAGCAGCTTCCGTGATGAGCAGTTCTTC. This gives the protein CASSFRDEQFF.

This clonotype has at least ten counts. CDR3 in amino acids: CASRVHPYNEQFF. The CDR3, as DNA: TGTGCCAGCAGGGTGCATCCATACAATGAGCAGTTCTTC. This chain connects TRBV27 to TRBJ2-1, with D uncertain. Germline CDR1 reads MNHEY; CDR2 reads SMNVEV (reference sequence). The CDR3 runs to 13 residues. The V end lost 6 bases, the J end lost 4 bases, and 10 bases lay between the germline ends.

The genes are TRBV4-3 and TRBJ1-1; D is undetermined. The CDR3 length is 17 residues. V was clipped by 0 bases and J by 3 bases, with 17 bases between them. CDR1 and CDR2 from the germline V gene are LGHNA and YSLEER. The CDR3 coding sequence is TGCGCCAGCAGCCAAGATTTAGGAAGAGTAACAGACACTGAAGCTTTCTTT. Residues: CASSQDLGRVTDTEAFF.

This clonotype has ten or more counts. V is TRBV14 and J is TRBJ2-1; D gene uncertain. The CDR3 extends over 14 amino acids. The V gene lost 0 bases and the J gene lost 9 bases, with 12 bases spanning the gap. Germline-derived CDR1 and CDR2 are SGHDN and FVKESK. The CDR3 coding sequence is TGTGCCAGCAGCCAAGATGGGGTTTGGGCTGAGCAGTTCTTC. It specifies CASSQDGVWAEQFF.

This clonotype appeared a few times. The V and J genes are TRBV19 and TRBJ2-6; D is tentatively TRBD1 or TRBD2 (5 bases each). This CDR3 spans 18 amino acids. With 4 bases removed from V and 1 base from J, the gap between germline ends came to 17 bases. Germline-derived CDR1 and CDR2 are LNHDA and SQIVND (reference sequence). CDR3 DNA sequence: TGTGCCAGTAGTACCTCCGGGACGGCAATATCTGGGGCCAACGTCCTGACTTTC. Translation: CASSTSGTAISGANVLTF.

This clonotype occurred many times. J is TRBJ2-1 and V is TRBV4-2; 9 nucleotides agree with TRBD1. In germline, CDR1 is LGHNA, CDR2 YNFKEQ. CDR3 length: 15 amino acids. Trimming cost V 3 bases and J 3 bases; bases outside gene matches: 3. CDR3 in amino acids: CASSQPGQGYNEQFF. The CDR3 DNA follows: TGTGCCAGCAGCCAGCCGGGACAGGGCTACAATGAGCAGTTCTTC.

The chain recombines TRBV7-9 with TRBJ2-4, with no clear D. V lost 2 bases, J lost 7 bases, and 15 bases lay in between. The CDR3 spans 15 residues. CDR1 and CDR2 (germline): SEHNR, FQNEAQ (reference sequence). The CDR3 DNA reads TGTGCCAGCAGCTTATGGGTCTCCAGTGACAACATTCAGTACTTC. Translating it yields CASSLWVSSDNIQYF.

This clonotype was seen ten or more times. The chain is built from TRBV5-6 and TRBJ2-1; D gene ambiguous. The germline V and J ends were trimmed by 5 bases and 9 bases, with 12 bases remaining between them. In germline, CDR1 is SGHDT, CDR2 YYEEEE. The CDR3 consists of 12 residues. The CDR3 loop reads CASRYTFGEQFF. The CDR3 coding sequence is TGTGCCAGCAGGTACACATTCGGTGAGCAGTTCTTC.

Turning to this clonotype: A much larger clone differs by one base, so this may be a read error. The chain recombines TRBV7-2 with TRBJ2-5; TRBD1 aligns across 7 bases. The CDR3 covers 14 residues. CDR1 is SGHTA, CDR2 FQGNSA, per germline. CDR3 nucleotides: TGTGCCAGCAGCATCGACAGGGTTTCAGAGACCAAGTACTTC. Translated, it gives CASSIDRVSETKYF.

This clonotype was recorded at least ten times. The V gene is TRBV3-1, the J gene TRBJ2-1; 13 bases match TRBD2. The CDR3 has 18 amino acids. With V trimmed by 4 bases and J by 0 bases, 6 bases remained unmatched. CDR1 is LGHDT, CDR2 YNNKEL, per germline (reference sequence). The CDR3 loop reads CASSPGGLAGLSYNEQFF. The DNA of the CDR3 is TGTGCCAGCAGCCCTGGGGGACTAGCGGGACTCTCCTACAATGAGCAGTTCTTC.

This clonotype was counted many times. The chain uses TRBV7-9 and TRBJ2-1; 8 bases are a match to TRBD2. The junction had 11 bases not matched to a gene; V was cut back by 1 base and J by 6 bases. In germline, CDR1 is SEHNR, CDR2 FQNEAQ (reference sequence). This CDR3 spans 17 amino acids. The CDR3 DNA reads as TGTGCCAGCAGCTTAGATAAGTCTAGCGGGTCCCGCAATGAGCAGTTCTTC. This sequence encodes CASSLDKSSGSRNEQFF.